This T cell receptor beta chain was found in a study of cytomegalovirus exposure and HLA in healthy donors. Turning to the study itself: A preliminary data release comprised about 85 million unique TCRs obtained from HLA-typed donors. General study points: Presence/absence comparisons presumed near-even sequencing depth among donors.

CDR1 SGHNT and CDR2 YENEEA come from the germline V gene. This CDR3 contains 14 residues. The V end lost 0 bases, the J end lost 1 base, and 6 bases lay between the germline ends. Sampled while nominally healthy, donors likely had unrecorded immune exposures. The PCR ran on 60 Vbeta and 13 Jbeta primers. The authors' processing: Roughly 11 million shared chains were among the 65 million to 85 million unique TCR beta chains that a later analysis counted. The data were produced by immunoSEQ multiplex PCR, yet TCRdb's version contains in-frame clones alone and is incomplete. Clone size and V and J calls were adopted from that table, with D and trimming inferred from the DNA. Here the sample spans 150,000 or so clones, 73% being singletons. Concerning this clone: Its antigen is undetermined.

The sample taken for sequencing was PBMCs. The origin of this receptor is a woman aged 18-29 years in good health and CMV-seronegative. The chain uses TRBV11-3 and TRBJ1-1; D not resolved. This CDR3 reads CASSLDLANTEAFF. In nucleotides, the CDR3 is TGTGCCAGCAGCTTAGATCTGGCGAACACTGAAGCTTTCTTT.